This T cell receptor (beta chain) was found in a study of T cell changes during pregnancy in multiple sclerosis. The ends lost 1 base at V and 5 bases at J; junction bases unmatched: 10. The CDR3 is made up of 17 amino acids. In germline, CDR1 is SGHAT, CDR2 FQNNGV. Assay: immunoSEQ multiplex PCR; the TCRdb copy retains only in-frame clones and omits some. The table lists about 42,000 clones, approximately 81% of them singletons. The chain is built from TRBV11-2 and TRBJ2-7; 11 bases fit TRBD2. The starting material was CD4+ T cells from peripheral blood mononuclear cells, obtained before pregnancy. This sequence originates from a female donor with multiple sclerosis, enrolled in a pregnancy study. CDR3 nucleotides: TGTGCCAGCAGCTTAGGGTCACTAGCGGGAGTTTTAGACGAGCAGTACTTC. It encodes CASSLGSLAGVLDEQYF. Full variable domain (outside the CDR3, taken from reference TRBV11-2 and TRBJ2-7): EAGVAQSPRYKIIEKRQSVAFWCNPISGHATLYWYQQILGQGPKLLIQFQNNGVVDDSQLPKDRFSAERLKGVDSTLKIQPAKLEDSAVYLCASSLGSLAGVLDEQYFGPGTRLTVT.